This entry lists 18 T cell receptor beta chains sequenced from one sample in a study of blood T cell repertoires in COVID-19. This table comes from immunoSEQ multiplex PCR, and its TCRdb copy is limited to in-frame clones, with some not included. The sample consists of 200,000 to 300,000 clones, around 80% of them appearing once. Sequences were obtained from peripheral blood. All receptors come from a young woman with acute or convalescent COVID-19.

J is TRBJ1-5 and V is TRBV6-2 or TRBV6-3; D perhaps matches TRBD1 (5 bases). V was trimmed by 2 bases and J by 2 bases, leaving 13 bases between them. CDR3 length: 16 residues. Germline CDR1 and CDR2: MNHEY and SVGEGT. The CDR3 region is CASSYALLQGNQPQHF. CDR3 nucleotide sequence: TGTGCCAGCAGTTACGCCCTCCTACAGGGCAATCAGCCCCAGCATTTT.

This rearrangement joins TRBV4-3 to TRBJ1-1, with TRBD1 identical over 7 bases. The CDR3 contains 19 residues. Trimming removed 0 bases from V and 3 bases from J; junction bases left unmatched: 16. Germline assignment: CDR1 LGHNA and CDR2 YSLEER. CDR3 in DNA: TGCGCCAGCAGCCAAGATCCGGGGGCCCTGACAGGGTGGGACACTGAAGCTTTCTTT. Its translation is CASSQDPGALTGWDTEAFF.

The V and J genes are TRBV10-3 and TRBJ2-1; the D is unclear. Germline CDR1 ENHRY, CDR2 SYGVKD. The CDR3 covers 11 residues. V was clipped by 4 bases and J by 7 bases, with 5 bases between them. Written as DNA, the CDR3 is TGTGCCATCAGTGGGCAGAATGAGCAGTTCTTC. Translating it yields CAISGQNEQFF.

The V and J genes are TRBV30 and TRBJ1-5; 12 bases align to TRBD1. Looked up from germline, CDR1 is GTSNPN and CDR2 is SVGIG (reference sequence). This CDR3 has 15 residues. After removal of 1 base from V and 7 bases from J, the junction contained 5 bases not matched to a gene. CDR3 in DNA: TGTGCCTGGAGTGGGGGACAGGGGGCTGGCCAGCCCCAGCATTTT. Its translation: CAWSGGQGAGQPQHF.

The genes are TRBV28 and TRBJ2-1; 7 bases line up with TRBD2. Trimming removed 2 bases from V and 1 base from J; junction bases left unmatched: 5. The germline V gene encodes CDR1 MDHEN and CDR2 SYDVKM. The CDR3 loop spans 16 amino acids. The CDR3 is CASSLGLAVSYNEQFF. DNA of the CDR3: TGTGCCAGCAGTTTAGGGCTAGCGGTTTCCTACAATGAGCAGTTCTTC. Based on the CDR3 plus reference TRBV28 and TRBJ2-1, the full variable domain is DVKVTQSSRYLVKRTGEKVFLECVQDMDHENMFWYRQDPGLGLRLIYFSYDVKMKEKGDIPEGYSVSREKKERFSLILESASTNQTSMYLCASSLGLAVSYNEQFFGPGTRLTVL.

In this sample, this clone turned up a few times. The J gene is TRBJ2-1, the V gene TRBV20-1; D is possibly TRBD1 (5 bases). There are 11 residues in the CDR3. Germline loops: CDR1 DFQATT, CDR2 SNEGSKA (reference sequence). V lost 5 bases and J lost 9, with 11 bases in between. CDR3 coding DNA: TGCAGTGCTGGGGCCCTGAGTGAGCAGTTCTTC. Translating gives CSAGALSEQFF.

This chain joins TRBV5-1 and TRBJ2-7; 7 nucleotides agree with TRBD1. Per germline, CDR1 SGHRS and CDR2 YFSETQ. The V and J ends lost 1 base and 2 bases, in that order; junction bases with no gene match: 6. The CDR3 is 15 amino acids. CDR3 DNA: TGCGCCAGCAGCTTGTGGGGGACAGAGACCTACGAGCAGTACTTC. Its protein product is CASSLWGTETYEQYF.

The gene calls are TRBV18 and TRBJ1-5, with TRBD1 matching 10 bases. V lost 3 bases, J lost 5 bases, and 10 bases stayed unmatched. In germline, CDR1 is KGHSH, CDR2 LQKENI. The CDR3 has 17 amino acids. The CDR3 bases are TGTGCCAGCTCACCCTCCCGGGACAGGGGAGGAGATCAGCCCCAGCATTTT. Protein sequence: CASSPSRDRGGDQPQHF. Using reference TRBV18 and TRBJ1-5 for the parts outside the CDR3, the full variable domain is NAGVMQNPRHLVRRRGQEARLRCSPMKGHSHVYWYRQLPEEGLKFMVYLQKENIIDESGMPKERFSAEFPKEGPSILRIQQVVRGDSAAYFCASSPSRDRGGDQPQHFGDGTRLSIL.

This rearrangement joins TRBV9 to TRBJ1-1; no reliable D call. CDR3 length: 16 residues. Per germline, CDR1 SGDLS and CDR2 YYNGEE. The V end lost 4 bases, the J end lost 3 bases, and 19 bases lay between the germline ends. CDR3 sequence (DNA): TGTGCCAGCAGCCCACCGTGGGGAGGTTATCACACTGAAGCTTTCTTT. Its protein is CASSPPWGGYHTEAFF.

V and J are TRBV28 and TRBJ2-3; 12 bases fit TRBD2. Germline CDR1 MDHEN, CDR2 SYDVKM. The junction had 12 bases not matched to a gene; V was cut back by 4 bases and J by 4 bases. The CDR3 has 18 residues. CDR3 protein: CASSSLAGGPKGSDTQYF. In DNA form, the CDR3 reads TGTGCCAGCAGTTCACTAGCGGGAGGCCCCAAAGGGTCAGATACGCAGTATTTT. Drawing the rest from reference TRBV28 and TRBJ2-3, the complete variable domain is DVKVTQSSRYLVKRTGEKVFLECVQDMDHENMFWYRQDPGLGLRLIYFSYDVKMKEKGDIPEGYSVSREKKERFSLILESASTNQTSMYLCASSSLAGGPKGSDTQYFGPGTRLTVL.

This chain connects TRBV3-1 (or the pseudogene TRBV3-2) to TRBJ1-3; D may be TRBD1 (6 bases). Per germline, CDR1 LGHDT and CDR2 YNNKEL (reference sequence). CDR3 length equals 14 residues. Trimming took 2 bases from V and 3 from J, leaving 8 bases between them. CDR3 DNA: TGTGCCAGCAGCCAACACAGGGATGGAAACACCATATATTTT. This codes for CASSQHRDGNTIYF.

This chain connects TRBV18 to TRBJ2-1, with 11 positions matching TRBD1. CDR1 is KGHSH and CDR2 is LQKENI in the germline V gene. V gave up 1 base and J gave up 7 bases; unmatched junction bases: 15. This CDR3 comprises 19 residues. The chain's CDR3 is CASSPRQGQGVVIVNEQFF. As DNA, the CDR3 is TGTGCCAGCTCACCACGTCAGGGACAGGGGGTAGTAATCGTGAATGAGCAGTTCTTC. The variable domain in full, with the rest retrieved from reference TRBV18 and TRBJ2-1, is NAGVMQNPRHLVRRRGQEARLRCSPMKGHSHVYWYRQLPEEGLKFMVYLQKENIIDESGMPKERFSAEFPKEGPSILRIQQVVRGDSAAYFCASSPRQGQGVVIVNEQFFGPGTRLTVL.

Concerning this clone itself: Its ends do not fully match the called genes, so a read error is possible. The CDR3 sequence: CASSLATGTNYEQYF. As DNA, the CDR3 is TGTGCTAGCAGCTTGGCCACCGGGACAAACTACGAGCAGTACTTC. This chain links TRBV7-7 with TRBJ2-7; D might be TRBD1 (6 bases). The germline V gene encodes CDR1 SSHAT and CDR2 FNYEAQ (reference sequence). The CDR3 covers 15 residues.

The chain uses TRBV4-3 and TRBJ1-4; D is possibly TRBD1 (5 bases). V was shortened by 0 bases and J by 4 bases, with 18 bases between the two germline ends. The CDR3 has 18 residues. Per the germline V gene, CDR1 is LGHNA and CDR2 is YSLEER. The CDR3 DNA is TGCGCCAGCAGCCAAGAGGGCCCCCGAGCGGGGGTTAATGAAAAACTGTTTTTT. Protein sequence: CASSQEGPRAGVNEKLFF.

V is TRBV5-1 and J is TRBJ1-1, with 9 nucleotides matching TRBD1. The CDR3 loop spans 16 amino acids. Trimming at V came to 6 bases and at J to 0 bases, leaving 9 bases not matched to a gene. In germline, CDR1 is SGHRS, CDR2 YFSETQ. CDR3 region: CASMPQGASMNTEAFF. CDR3 nucleotides: TGCGCCAGCATGCCACAGGGGGCAAGTATGAACACTGAAGCTTTCTTT.

The V gene is TRBV4-1, the J gene TRBJ1-1; D remains ambiguous. The CDR3 loop spans 11 amino acids. Trimming pared 8 bases from V and 5 bases from J, leaving 9 bases between. Germline values: CDR1 MGHRA, CDR2 YSYEKL. The CDR3 loop reads CASGAGTEAFF. The DNA of the CDR3 is TGCGCCAGCGGTGCGGGGACTGAAGCTTTCTTT.

This chain joins TRBV9 and TRBJ2-5, with TRBD2 as a possible D gene (6 bases). The ends were cut back, 3 bases at V and 5 bases at J, with 14 bases in the middle. CDR3 length equals 14 residues. The germline V gene encodes CDR1 SGDLS and CDR2 YYNGEE. CDR3 bases: TGTGCCAGCAGCGCCTTTGGGGGGATGGAGACCCAGTACTTC. It specifies CASSAFGGMETQYF.

This chain joins TRBV4-1 and TRBJ2-7, with 11 positions matching TRBD1. This CDR3 is 15 amino acids long. Germline loops: CDR1 MGHRA, CDR2 YSYEKL. J was trimmed by 1 base and V by 6 bases; bases with no gene match: 5. CDR3 in DNA: TGCGCCAGCAGTCCCGGGACAGGGGGGTCCTACGAGCAGTACTTC. Encoded protein: CASSPGTGGSYEQYF.